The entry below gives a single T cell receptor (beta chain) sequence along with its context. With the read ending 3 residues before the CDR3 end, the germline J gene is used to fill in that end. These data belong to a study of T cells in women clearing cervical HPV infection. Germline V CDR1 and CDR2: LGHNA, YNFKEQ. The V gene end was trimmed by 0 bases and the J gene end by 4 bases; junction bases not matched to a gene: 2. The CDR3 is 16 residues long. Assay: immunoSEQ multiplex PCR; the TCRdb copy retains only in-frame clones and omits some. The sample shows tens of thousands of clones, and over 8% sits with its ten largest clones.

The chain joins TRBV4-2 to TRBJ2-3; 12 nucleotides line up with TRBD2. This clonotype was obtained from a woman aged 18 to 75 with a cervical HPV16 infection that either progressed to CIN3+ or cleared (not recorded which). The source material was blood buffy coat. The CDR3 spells CASSQDSSGGADTQYF. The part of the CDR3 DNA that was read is TGTGCCAGCAGCCAAGATTCTAGCGGGGGGGCAGATACG.